Listed here is a single T cell receptor (beta chain). CDR3 size: 13 residues. V gave up 0 bases and J gave up 2 bases, with 4 bases separating them. Germline V gene sequence: CDR1 MRHNA, CDR2 SNTAGT. The source of the sample is a study of T cell responses to AZD1222 COVID-19 vaccine. Data came from immunoSEQ multiplex PCR; TCRdb stores just in-frame clones and leaves some out. The data hold roughly 190,000 clones, with roughly 92% observed a single time. The rearrangement joins TRBV6-4 to TRBJ1-2, with unresolved D. Sequenced material: peripheral blood, taken on day 0 of AZD1222 vaccination. This TCR came from an adult in good health. Here the CDR3 reads CASSDSGNYGYTF. The CDR3 DNA reads as TGTGCCAGCAGTGACTCGGGGAACTATGGCTACACCTTC.